This T cell receptor (beta chain) was captured in a study of shared clonotypes between healthy human individuals. About the research overall: The composition of the donors was a couple of women and a few men aged 18 to 49.

The protocol was immunoSEQ multiplex PCR, while the TCRdb copy is restricted to in-frame clones and leaves out a portion. Counted here are 950,000 to 1,100,000 clones, about 75% occurring once; the ten biggest clones make up 1.2% to 1.5%. The CDR3 totals 15 residues. Study outcomes and limitations: Blood was the only sampled material, and tissue repertoires likely differ. Naive subsets, compared against memory subsets, generally had larger estimated richness values. The authors expected sequencing depth to affect clonotype sharing among donors.

As regards this clone: Its antigen is currently unknown.

Input material: memory CD4+ T cells sorted from blood. This sample's subset: CD45RA-negative fraction. This TCR derives from a young man in good health. The chain joins TRBV1 to TRBJ1-2; the table's D call, TRBD1, was not checked against the DNA. TRBV1 is noted as a pseudogene. The CDR3 protein is CTSREGGQGAYGYTF. The DNA of the CDR3 is TGCACCAGCAGGGAAGGGGGACAGGGGGCATATGGCTACACCTTC.